This section outlines one T cell receptor beta chain sequence together with its context. Only one count was recorded for this clone. Its antigen is still unknown. Base qualities are not provided; no much larger clone lies one nucleotide away. Including the terminal cysteine and phenylalanine, the CDR3 comprises 12 residues. Only the CDR3 DNA stays, 36 bases, in frame from base 1. Trimmed from V: 6 bases; trimmed from J: 8 bases; junction bases lacking a gene match: 3. CDR1 and CDR2 are read off the germline V gene as MDHEN and SYDVKM. In the prospective study, participants were roughly 18 to 100 years old, resided in about two dozen geographic areas of the United States, and were enrolled through a virtual design. Cohort assignment in the prospective study relied on participant-reported clinical history from a screening survey and a study questionnaire. Exposed participants were defined as having been in contact with someone with a PCR-confirmed or clinician-diagnosed COVID-19 case within 2 weeks of study entry. Mobile phlebotomists in the prospective study collected whole blood, serum and a nasopharyngeal or oropharyngeal swab from every participant. Participants in the prospective study had the option to provide additional blood draws and questionnaires over a roughly two-month period. Blood samples from the prospective study were shipped frozen or at room temperature prior to DNA extraction.

TCRbeta CDR3 regions were amplified from genomic DNA using the immunoSEQ Assay, a bias-controlled multiplex PCR. The original methods were these. Within the assay, amplification of reference gene primers was used to estimate how many nucleated cells each sample contained. To quantify the absolute abundance of each unique TCRbeta CDR3 rearrangement, sequence reads were collapsed and filtered. For each sample, productive Simpson clonality was calculated as the square root of Simpson's diversity index across productive rearrangements. Sourced from immuneACCESS, this table was stored by TCRdb with only in-frame sequences that have V and J called. A share of the clones is absent; for the studies checked, an unresolved V gene accounts for under half, and the remainder has no known explanation. That table supplies the V and J calls and clone size; D and trimming were determined from the DNA. The sample table holds roughly 240,000 clones, of which approximately 90% were seen once. The top ten hold 0.85% to 0.9% of the sample.

The sample is drawn from a study of blood T cell repertoires in COVID-19 (dated by TCRdb to 2020 to 2022). About the investigation overall: Collaborator samples came from the United States, Italy and Spain and covered acute and convalescent phases of COVID-19. The prospective study material was composed of cDNA or gDNA derived from T cells, B-cell-depleted T cells, or PBMCs. Subjects who had been exposed to COVID-19, were actively infected with it, or had recovered from it provided the deeply sampled blood TCRbeta repertoires that made up the dataset. The repertoires were made available in a free public database intended to serve as a resource for research on the immune response to SARS-CoV-2. The samples were drawn from two sources: the first 160 participants of the ongoing ImmuneRACE study, and 1,000 to 1,500 subjects contributed by 6 global collaborators. Sample metadata almost always included a de-identified subject ID, COVID-19 status, age in years and sex. Where HLA class I and class II types were available, the types were taken from metadata supplied by the sample provider, not from assay-based typing. Broader findings and caveats from the paper: Clinical and demographic metadata were provided uncurated, with the amount varying by source and participant.

Sequences were obtained from PBMCs or T cells enriched from blood (not recorded which). Recombination joined TRBV28 with TRBJ2-1; the junction holds 8 bases that match TRBD2. This receptor was obtained from a man between 50 and 59 years old who had been exposed to COVID-19. The CDR3 has the sequence CASRPSGHEQFF. The bases read TGTGCCAGCAGACCTAGCGGGCATGAGCAGTTCTTC.